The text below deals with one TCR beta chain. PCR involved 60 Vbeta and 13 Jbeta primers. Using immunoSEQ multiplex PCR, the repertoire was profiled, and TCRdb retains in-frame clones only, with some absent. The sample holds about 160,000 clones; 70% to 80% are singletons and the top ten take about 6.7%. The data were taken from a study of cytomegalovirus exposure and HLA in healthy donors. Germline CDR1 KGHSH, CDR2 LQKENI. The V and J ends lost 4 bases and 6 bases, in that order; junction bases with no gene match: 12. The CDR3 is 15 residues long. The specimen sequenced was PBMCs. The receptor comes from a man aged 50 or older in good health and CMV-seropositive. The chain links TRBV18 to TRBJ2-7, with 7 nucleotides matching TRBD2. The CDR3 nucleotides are TGTGCCAGCTCACGACGGGGCGGGGGAGGCCCCGAGCAGTACTTC. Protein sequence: CASSRRGGGGPEQYF.